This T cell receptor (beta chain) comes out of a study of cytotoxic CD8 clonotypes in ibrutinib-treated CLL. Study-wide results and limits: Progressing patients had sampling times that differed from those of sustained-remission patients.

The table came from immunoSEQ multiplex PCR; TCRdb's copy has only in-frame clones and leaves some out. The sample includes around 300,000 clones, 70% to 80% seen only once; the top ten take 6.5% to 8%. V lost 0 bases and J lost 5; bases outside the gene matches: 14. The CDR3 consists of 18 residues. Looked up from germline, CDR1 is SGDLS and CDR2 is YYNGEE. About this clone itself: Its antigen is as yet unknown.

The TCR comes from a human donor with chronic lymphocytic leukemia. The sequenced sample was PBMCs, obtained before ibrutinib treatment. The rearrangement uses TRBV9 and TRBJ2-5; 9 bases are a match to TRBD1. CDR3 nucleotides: TGTGCCAGCAGCGTAGTCCCCTCGGCCGGGACAGGGATGGAGACCCAGTACTTC. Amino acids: CASSVVPSAGTGMETQYF. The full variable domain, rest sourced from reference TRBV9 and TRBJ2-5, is DSGVTQTPKHLITATGQRVTLRCSPRSGDLSVYWYQQSLDQGLQFLIQYYNGEERAKGNILERFSAQQFPDLHSELNLSSLELGDSALYFCASSVVPSAGTGMETQYFGPGTRLLVL.